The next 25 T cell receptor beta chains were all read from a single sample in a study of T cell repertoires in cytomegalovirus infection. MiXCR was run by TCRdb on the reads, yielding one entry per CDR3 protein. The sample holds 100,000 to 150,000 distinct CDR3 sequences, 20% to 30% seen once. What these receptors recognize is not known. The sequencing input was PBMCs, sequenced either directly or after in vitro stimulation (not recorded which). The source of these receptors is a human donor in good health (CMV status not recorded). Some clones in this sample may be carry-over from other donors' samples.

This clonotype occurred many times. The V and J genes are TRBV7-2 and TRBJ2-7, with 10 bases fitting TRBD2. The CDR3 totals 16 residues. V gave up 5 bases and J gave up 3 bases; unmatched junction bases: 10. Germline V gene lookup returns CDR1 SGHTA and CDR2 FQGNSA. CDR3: CASSILQWTSGYEQYF. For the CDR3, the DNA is TGTGCCAGCAGCATTCTCCAATGGACTAGCGGCTACGAGCAGTACTTC.

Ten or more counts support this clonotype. The CDR3: CASRRDASNQPQHF. The CDR3 nucleotides are TGTGCCAGCAGACGAGACGCTAGCAATCAGCCCCAGCATTTT. J is TRBJ1-5 and V is TRBV6-1; D gene ambiguous. The CDR3 spans 14 residues. Germline assignment: CDR1 MNHNS and CDR2 SASEGT. The V end lost 6 bases, the J end lost 0 bases, and 9 bases lay between the germline ends.

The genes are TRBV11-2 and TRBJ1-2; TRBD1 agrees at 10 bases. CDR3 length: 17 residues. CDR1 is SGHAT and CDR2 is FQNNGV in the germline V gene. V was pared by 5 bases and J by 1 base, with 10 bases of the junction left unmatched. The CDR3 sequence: CASSLKGTGAFNYGYTF. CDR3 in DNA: TGTGCCAGCAGCCTTAAGGGGACAGGGGCCTTTAACTATGGCTACACCTTC.

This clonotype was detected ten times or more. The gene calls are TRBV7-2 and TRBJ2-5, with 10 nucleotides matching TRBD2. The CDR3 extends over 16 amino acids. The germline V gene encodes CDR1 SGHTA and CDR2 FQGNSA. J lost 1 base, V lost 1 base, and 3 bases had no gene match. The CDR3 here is CASSLGLAGAQETQYF. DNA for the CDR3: TGTGCCAGCAGCTTAGGGCTAGCGGGAGCCCAAGAGACCCAGTACTTC. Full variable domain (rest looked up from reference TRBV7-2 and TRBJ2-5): GAGVSQSPSNKVTEKGKDVELRCDPISGHTALYWYRQSLGQGLEFLIYFQGNSAPDKSGLPSDRFSAERTGGSVSTLTIQRTQQEDSAVYLCASSLGLAGAQETQYFGPGTRLLVL.

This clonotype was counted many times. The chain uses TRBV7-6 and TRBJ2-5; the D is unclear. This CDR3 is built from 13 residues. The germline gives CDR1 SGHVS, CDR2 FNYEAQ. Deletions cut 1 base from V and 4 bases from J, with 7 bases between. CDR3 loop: CASSLVRSETQYF. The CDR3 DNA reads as TGTGCCAGCAGCTTAGTCAGGTCAGAGACCCAGTACTTC.

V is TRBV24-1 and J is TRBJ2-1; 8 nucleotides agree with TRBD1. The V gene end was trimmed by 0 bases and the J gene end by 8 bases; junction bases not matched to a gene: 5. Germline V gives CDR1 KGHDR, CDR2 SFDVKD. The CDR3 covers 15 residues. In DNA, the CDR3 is TGTGCCACCAGTGATTTGGTCCAGGGGGCCGATGAGCAGTTCTTC. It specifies CATSDLVQGADEQFF.

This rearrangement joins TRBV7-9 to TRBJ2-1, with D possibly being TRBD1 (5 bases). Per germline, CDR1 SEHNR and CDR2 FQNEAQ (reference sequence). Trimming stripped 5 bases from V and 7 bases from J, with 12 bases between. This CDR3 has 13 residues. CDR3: CASSKGSGNEQFF. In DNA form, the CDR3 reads TGTGCCAGCAGCAAAGGGTCAGGGAATGAGCAGTTCTTC.

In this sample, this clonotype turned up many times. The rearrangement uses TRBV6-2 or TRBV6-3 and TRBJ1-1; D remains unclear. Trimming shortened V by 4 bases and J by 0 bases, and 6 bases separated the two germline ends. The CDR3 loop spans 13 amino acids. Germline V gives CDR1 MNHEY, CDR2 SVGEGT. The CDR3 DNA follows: TGTGCCAGCAGTTTAGAAATGAACACTGAAGCTTTCTTT. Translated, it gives CASSLEMNTEAFF.

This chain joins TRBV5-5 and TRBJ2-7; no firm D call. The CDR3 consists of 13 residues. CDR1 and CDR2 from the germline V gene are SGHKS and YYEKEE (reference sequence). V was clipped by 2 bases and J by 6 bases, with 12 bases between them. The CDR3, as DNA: TGTGCCAGCAGCTTTGGCCCGTTGAGCGAGCAGTACGTC. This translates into CASSFGPLSEQYV.

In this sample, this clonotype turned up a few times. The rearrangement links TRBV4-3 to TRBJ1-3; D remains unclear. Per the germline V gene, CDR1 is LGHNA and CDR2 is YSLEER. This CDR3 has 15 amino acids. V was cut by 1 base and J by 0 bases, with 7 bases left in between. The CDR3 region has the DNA TGCGCCAGCAGCCAAGCTTTAGACTCTGGAAACACCATATATTTT. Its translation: CASSQALDSGNTIYF.

CDR3 sequence: CSLTGLAGGRDTQYF. CDR3 in DNA: TGCAGTCTCACGGGACTAGCGGGAGGAAGAGATACGCAGTATTTT. The chain carries TRBV20-1 and TRBJ2-3; 15 bases fit TRBD2. V gave up 8 bases and J gave up 5 bases; unmatched junction bases: 8. This CDR3 spans 15 amino acids. Germline V gene sequence: CDR1 DFQATT, CDR2 SNEGSKA (reference sequence).

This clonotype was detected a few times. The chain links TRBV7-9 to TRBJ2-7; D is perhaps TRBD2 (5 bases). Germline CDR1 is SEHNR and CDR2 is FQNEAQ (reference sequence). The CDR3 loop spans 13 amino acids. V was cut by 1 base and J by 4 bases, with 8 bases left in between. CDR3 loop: CASSLDSGYEQYV. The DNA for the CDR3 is TGTGCCAGCAGCTTAGACTCGGGATACGAGCAGTACGTC.

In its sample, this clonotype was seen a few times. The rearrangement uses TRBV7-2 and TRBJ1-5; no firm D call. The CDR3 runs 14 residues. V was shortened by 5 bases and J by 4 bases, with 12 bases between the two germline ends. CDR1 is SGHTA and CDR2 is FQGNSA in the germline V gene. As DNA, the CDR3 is TGTGCCAGCAGCCCGGTGCAGGCGAATCAGCCCCAGCATTTT. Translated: CASSPVQANQPQHF.

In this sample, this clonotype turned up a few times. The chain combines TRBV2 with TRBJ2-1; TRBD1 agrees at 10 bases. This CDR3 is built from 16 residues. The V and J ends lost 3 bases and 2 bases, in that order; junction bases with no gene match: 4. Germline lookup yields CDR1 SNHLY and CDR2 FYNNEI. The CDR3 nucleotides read TGTGCCAGCAGTGACCGGACAGGGGGACCCTACAATGAGCAGTTCTTC. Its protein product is CASSDRTGGPYNEQFF.

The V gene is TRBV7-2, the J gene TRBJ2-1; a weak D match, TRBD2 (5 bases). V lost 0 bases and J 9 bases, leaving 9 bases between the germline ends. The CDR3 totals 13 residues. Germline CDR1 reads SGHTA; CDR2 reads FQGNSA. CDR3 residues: CASSLAGAIEQFF. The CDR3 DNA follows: TGTGCCAGCAGCTTAGCGGGAGCTATTGAGCAGTTCTTC.

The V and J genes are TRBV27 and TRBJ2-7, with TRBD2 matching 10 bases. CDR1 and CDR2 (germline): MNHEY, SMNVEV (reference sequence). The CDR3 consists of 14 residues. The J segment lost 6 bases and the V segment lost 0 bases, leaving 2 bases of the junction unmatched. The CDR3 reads CASSLSSSGGEQYV. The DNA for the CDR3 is TGTGCCAGCAGTTTATCGTCTAGCGGGGGCGAGCAGTACGTC.

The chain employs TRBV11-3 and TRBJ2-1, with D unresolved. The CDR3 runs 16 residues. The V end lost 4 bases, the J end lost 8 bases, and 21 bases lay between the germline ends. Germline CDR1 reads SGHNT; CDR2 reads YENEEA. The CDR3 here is CASSSHYYSLADEQFF. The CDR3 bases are TGTGCCAGCAGCTCACATTACTATTCCCTCGCCGATGAGCAGTTCTTC.

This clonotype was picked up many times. The CDR3 spells CASSLARWVRSTGELFF. The DNA for the CDR3 is TGTGCCAGCAGCTTAGCGCGCTGGGTGAGGTCTACCGGGGAGCTGTTTTTT. This chain links TRBV7-8 with TRBJ2-2; D is uncertain. The CDR3 is made up of 17 amino acids. Germline V gene sequence: CDR1 SGHVS, CDR2 FQNEAQ. Deletions cut 0 bases from V and 5 bases from J, with 16 bases between.

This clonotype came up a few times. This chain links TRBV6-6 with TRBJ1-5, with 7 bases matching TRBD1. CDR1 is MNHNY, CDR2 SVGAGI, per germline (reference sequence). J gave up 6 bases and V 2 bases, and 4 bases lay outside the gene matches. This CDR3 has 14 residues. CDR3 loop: CASSYGSGGQPQHF. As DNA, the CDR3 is TGTGCCAGCAGTTACGGGTCAGGGGGTCAGCCCCAGCATTTT.

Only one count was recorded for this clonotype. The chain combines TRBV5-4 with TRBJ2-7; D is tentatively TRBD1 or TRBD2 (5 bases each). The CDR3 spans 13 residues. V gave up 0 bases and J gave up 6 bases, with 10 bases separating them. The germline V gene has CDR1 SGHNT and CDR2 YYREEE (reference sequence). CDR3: CASSLVGGSEQYV. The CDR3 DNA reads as TGTGCCAGCAGCTTGGTTGGGGGTAGCGAGCAGTACGTC.

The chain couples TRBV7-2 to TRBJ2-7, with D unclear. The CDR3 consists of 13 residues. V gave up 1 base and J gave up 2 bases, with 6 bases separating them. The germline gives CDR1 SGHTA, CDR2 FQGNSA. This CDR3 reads CASSLDPPYEQYV. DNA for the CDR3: TGTGCCAGCAGCTTAGACCCGCCCTACGAGCAGTACGTC.

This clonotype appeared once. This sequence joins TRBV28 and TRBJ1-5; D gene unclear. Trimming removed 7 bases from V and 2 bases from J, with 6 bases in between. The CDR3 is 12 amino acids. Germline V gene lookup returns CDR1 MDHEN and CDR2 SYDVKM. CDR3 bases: TGTGCCAGCAACCAGGGCAATCAGCCCCAGCATTTT. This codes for CASNQGNQPQHF.

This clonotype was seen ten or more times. The CDR3 here is CASSFSRLNTGELFF. The CDR3 DNA sequence: TGTGCCAGCAGCTTTTCCCGCCTTAACACCGGGGAGCTGTTTTTT. The chain is built from TRBV7-2 and TRBJ2-2; D not certain. V lost 3 bases to trimming and J lost 2 bases, with 10 bases between them. This CDR3 contains 15 residues. CDR1 is SGHTA, CDR2 FQGNSA, per germline. Combining the CDR3 with reference TRBV7-2 and TRBJ2-2 gives the whole variable domain GAGVSQSPSNKVTEKGKDVELRCDPISGHTALYWYRQSLGQGLEFLIYFQGNSAPDKSGLPSDRFSAERTGGSVSTLTIQRTQQEDSAVYLCASSFSRLNTGELFFGEGSRLTVL.

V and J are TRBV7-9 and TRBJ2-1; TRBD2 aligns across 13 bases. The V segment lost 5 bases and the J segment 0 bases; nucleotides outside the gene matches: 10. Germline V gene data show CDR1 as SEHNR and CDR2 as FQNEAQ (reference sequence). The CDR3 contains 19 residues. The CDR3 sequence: CASSDTVGLAGSSYNEQFF. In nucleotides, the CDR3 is TGTGCCAGCAGCGACACAGTGGGACTAGCGGGAAGCTCCTACAATGAGCAGTTCTTC. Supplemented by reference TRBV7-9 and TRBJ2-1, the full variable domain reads DTGVSQNPRHKITKRGQNVTFRCDPISEHNRLYWYRQTLGQGPEFLTYFQNEAQLEKSRLLSDRFSAERPKGSFSTLEIQRTEQGDSAMYLCASSDTVGLAGSSYNEQFFGPGTRLTVL.

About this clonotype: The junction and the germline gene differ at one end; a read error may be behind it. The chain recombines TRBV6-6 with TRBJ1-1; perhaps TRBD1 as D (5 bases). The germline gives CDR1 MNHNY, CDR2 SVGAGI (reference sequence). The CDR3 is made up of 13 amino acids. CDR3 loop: CVSKMTANTEAFF. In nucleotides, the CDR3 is TGTGTCAGCAAGATGACAGCAAACACTGAAGCTTTCTTT.